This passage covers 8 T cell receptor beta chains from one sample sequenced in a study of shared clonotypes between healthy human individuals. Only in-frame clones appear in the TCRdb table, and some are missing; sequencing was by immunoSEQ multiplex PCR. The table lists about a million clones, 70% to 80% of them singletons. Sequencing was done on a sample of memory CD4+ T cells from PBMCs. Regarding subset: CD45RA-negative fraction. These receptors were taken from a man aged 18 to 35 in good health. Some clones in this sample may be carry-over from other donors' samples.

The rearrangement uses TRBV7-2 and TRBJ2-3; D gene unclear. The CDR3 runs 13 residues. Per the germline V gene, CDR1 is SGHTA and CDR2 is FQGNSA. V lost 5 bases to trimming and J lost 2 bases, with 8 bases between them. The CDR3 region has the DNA TGTGCCAGCAGCCCCGAAGTCACAGATACGCAGTATTTT. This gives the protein CASSPEVTDTQYF.

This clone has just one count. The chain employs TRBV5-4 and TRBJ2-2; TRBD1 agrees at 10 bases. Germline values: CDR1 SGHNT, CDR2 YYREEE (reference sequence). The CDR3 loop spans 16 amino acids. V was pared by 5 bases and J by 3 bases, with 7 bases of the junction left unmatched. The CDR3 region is CASSPGTGVYTGELFF. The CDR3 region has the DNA TGTGCCAGCAGTCCCGGGACAGGGGTATACACCGGGGAGCTGTTTTTT.

The CDR3 DNA sequence: TGCGCCAGCAGCCGTAGCGGGGGCTCCTACAATGAGCAGTTCTTC. It translates to CASSRSGGSYNEQFF. The chain joins TRBV5-1 to TRBJ2-1; 9 nucleotides agree with TRBD2. Germline values: CDR1 SGHRS, CDR2 YFSETQ. This CDR3 spans 15 amino acids. J was trimmed by 0 bases and V by 4 bases; bases with no gene match: 2.

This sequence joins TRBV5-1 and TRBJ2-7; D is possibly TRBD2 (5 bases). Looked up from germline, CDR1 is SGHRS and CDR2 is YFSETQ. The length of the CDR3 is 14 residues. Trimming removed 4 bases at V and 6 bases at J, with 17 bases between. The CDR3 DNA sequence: TGCGCCAGCAGCCCGACCGGGGAAAAGGCCGAGCAGTACTTC. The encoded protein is CASSPTGEKAEQYF.

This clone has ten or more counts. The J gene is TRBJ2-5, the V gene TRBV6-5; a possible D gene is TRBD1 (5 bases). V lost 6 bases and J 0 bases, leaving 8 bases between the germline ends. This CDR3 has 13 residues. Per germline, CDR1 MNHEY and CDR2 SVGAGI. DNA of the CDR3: TGTGCCAGCAGCCTACAGGACCAAGAGACCCAGTACTTC. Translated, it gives CASSLQDQETQYF.

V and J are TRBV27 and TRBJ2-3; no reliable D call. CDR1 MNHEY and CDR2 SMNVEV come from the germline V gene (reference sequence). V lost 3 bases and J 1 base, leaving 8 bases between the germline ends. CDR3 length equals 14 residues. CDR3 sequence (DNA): TGTGCCAGCAGTTTTAATAGGGGCACAGATACGCAGTATTTT. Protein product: CASSFNRGTDTQYF.

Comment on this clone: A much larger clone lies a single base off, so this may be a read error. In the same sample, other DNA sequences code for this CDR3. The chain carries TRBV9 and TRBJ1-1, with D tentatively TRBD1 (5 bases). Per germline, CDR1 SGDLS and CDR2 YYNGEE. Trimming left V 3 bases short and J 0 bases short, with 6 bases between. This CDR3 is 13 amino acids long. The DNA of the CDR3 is TGTGCCAGCAGCGGGGGGATGAACACTGAAGCTTTCTTT. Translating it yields CASSGGMNTEAFF.

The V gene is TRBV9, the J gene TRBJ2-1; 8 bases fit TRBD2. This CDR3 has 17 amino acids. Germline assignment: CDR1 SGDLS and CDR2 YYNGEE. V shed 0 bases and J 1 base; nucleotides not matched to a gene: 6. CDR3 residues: CASSVGLSGGSYNEQFF. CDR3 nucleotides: TGTGCCAGCAGCGTAGGGTTGAGCGGGGGATCCTACAATGAGCAGTTCTTC.